This T cell receptor beta chain is from a study of blood T cell repertoires in COVID-19. Study-wide background: From the United States, Italy and Spain came samples of acute and convalescent COVID-19. PBMCs, B-cell-depleted T cells, or T cells provided the cDNA or gDNA that made up the material.

Trimming removed 3 bases from V and 10 bases from J; junction bases left unmatched: 11. From germline, CDR1 is SGDLS and CDR2 YYNGEE. The length of the CDR3 is 16 residues. In the authors' workflow: Reference gene primer amplification gave estimated nucleated cell counts. Generated by immunoSEQ multiplex PCR, the TCRdb table keeps only in-frame clones and is missing some. The V and J calls and clone size were taken over from that table, and D and trimming were inferred from the DNA. Among roughly 110,000 clones listed, 85% to 90% were seen once. The TCR was taken from a woman aged 45-60 years with acute or convalescent COVID-19. V gene TRBV9 combines with J gene TRBJ2-1; 12 nucleotides align to TRBD2. Sequencing was carried out using peripheral blood. The CDR3 reads CASSASPSGGAQEQFF. CDR3 sequence (DNA): TGTGCCAGCAGCGCAAGCCCTAGCGGGGGGGCCCAGGAGCAGTTCTTC.